This T cell receptor beta chain was sequenced in a study of blood T cell repertoires in COVID-19. Study at large: Whether acute or convalescent, the COVID-19 samples came from the United States, Italy and Spain. PBMCs, B-cell-depleted T cells, or T cells were the source of the cDNA or gDNA that made up the material.

Authors' analysis steps: The assay estimated nucleated cells by amplifying reference gene primers. Sequencing was performed with immunoSEQ multiplex PCR; in TCRdb, only in-frame clones are kept and a portion is missing. Clone size and the V and J calls come from that table; the DNA yielded D and trimming. The repertoire holds fewer than 350,000 clones, over 75% seen once, with around 7.2% in the top ten. The sequencing input was peripheral blood. The clonotype originates from a human donor in a cohort sampled during active COVID-19.

The CDR3 loop is CSAPSGETGELFF. As DNA, the CDR3 is TGCAGCGCTCCGTCCGGGGAAACCGGGGAGCTGTTTTTT. V usage is TRBV29-1 and J usage is TRBJ2-2, with D possibly being TRBD2 (5 bases). V lost 7 bases, J lost 5 bases, and 14 bases lay in between. Germline values: CDR1 SQVTM, CDR2 ANQGSEA. The CDR3 loop spans 13 amino acids.